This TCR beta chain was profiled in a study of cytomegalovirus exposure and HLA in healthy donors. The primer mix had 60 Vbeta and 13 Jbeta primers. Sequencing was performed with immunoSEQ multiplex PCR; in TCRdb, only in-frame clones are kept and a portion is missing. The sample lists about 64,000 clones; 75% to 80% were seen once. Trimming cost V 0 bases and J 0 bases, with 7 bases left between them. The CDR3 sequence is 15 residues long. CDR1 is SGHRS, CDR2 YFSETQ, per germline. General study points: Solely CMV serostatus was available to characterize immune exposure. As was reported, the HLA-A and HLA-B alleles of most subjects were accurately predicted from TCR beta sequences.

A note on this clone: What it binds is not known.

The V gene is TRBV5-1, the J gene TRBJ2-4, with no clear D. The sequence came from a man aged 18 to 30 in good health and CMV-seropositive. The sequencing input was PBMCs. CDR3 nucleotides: TGCGCCAGCAGCTTGGGGCAGGTAGCCAAAAACATTCAGTACTTC. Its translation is CASSLGQVAKNIQYF.